The TCR beta chain under discussion was sequenced for a study of cytomegalovirus exposure and HLA in healthy donors. The V end was cut by 2 bases, the J end by 2 bases, with 13 bases between. The CDR3 is 15 residues long. CDR1 is SGHDT, CDR2 YYEEEE, per germline. It was with 60 Vbeta and 13 Jbeta primers that the PCR ran. Data came from immunoSEQ multiplex PCR; TCRdb stores just in-frame clones and leaves some out. The repertoire table contains 35,000 to 45,000 clones. Study results and limitations: TCR beta sequences numbering around 15,000 were associated with HLA alleles at 0.05 false discovery rate in a later analysis. Certain indistinguishable V segments, among them TRBV6-2 and TRBV6-3, were excluded. The study had only CMV serostatus as immune exposure information.

As regards this clone: What it recognizes is unknown.

The sample was PBMCs. This chain connects TRBV5-6 to TRBJ2-5, with TRBD2 as a possible D gene (5 bases). This sequence originates from a man aged 25 to 40 in good health and CMV-seronegative. The CDR3 DNA follows: TGTGCCAGCAGCTTCGGACTGAACCCTCAAGAGACCCAGTACTTC. Protein product: CASSFGLNPQETQYF.